The rows below give T cell receptor beta chains drawn from one sample of a study of PD-1 blockade in classical Hodgkin lymphoma. Some clones are missing from TCRdb's copy, which holds only in-frame ones; the method was immunoSEQ multiplex PCR. Among 20,000 to 25,000 clones listed, roughly 80% were seen once. The sequencing used peripheral blood mononuclear cells (PBMCs), collected before the fourth cycle of nivolumab. These receptors were obtained from a human donor with classical Hodgkin lymphoma. The CDR3 runs from the conserved cysteine through the conserved F or W. Fields, in order: V gene, J gene, CDR3 protein.

V: TRBV14
J: TRBJ2-2
CDR3: CASSQPETGTGELFF

V: TRBV20-1
J: TRBJ1-1
CDR3: CPIWGDEAFF

V: TRBV9
J: TRBJ2-2
CDR3: CASSAPLAGGPVGELFF

V: TRBV9
J: TRBJ2-6
CDR3: CASKEGVSGDSGANVLTF

V: TRBV6-1
J: TRBJ1-1
CDR3: CASGVVVGSGTDTEAFF

V: TRBV28
J: TRBJ2-5
CDR3: CASSPGTSETQYF

V: TRBV7-2
J: TRBJ2-7
CDR3: CASSLTGGISYEQYF

V: TRBV28
J: TRBJ1-2
CDR3: CASLSSQGNYGYTF

V: TRBV7-9
J: TRBJ1-4
CDR3: CASSLASGAEKLFF

V: TRBV7-3
J: TRBJ2-1
CDR3: CASSLMAGGAFEQFF

V: TRBV5-6
J: TRBJ1-6
CDR3: CASSSQGGGNSPLHF

V: TRBV7-8
J: TRBJ1-5
CDR3: CASSLRGGGNQPQHF

V: TRBV5-1
J: TRBJ1-2
CDR3: CASSLKGPYGYTF

V: TRBV10-1
J: TRBJ2-1
CDR3: CASSRYGGPDEQFF

V: TRBV30
J: TRBJ2-1
CDR3: CAWSVRGPGNEQFF

V: TRBV7-2
J: TRBJ2-7
CDR3: CASSLVVDSYEQYF

V: TRBV6-1
J: TRBJ2-7
CDR3: CASSEAAGGHSYEQYF

V: TRBV7-3
J: TRBJ2-5
CDR3: CASSYSGGAQETQYF

V: TRBV9
J: TRBJ1-2
CDR3: CASSIQDVSHYGYTF

V: TRBV28
J: TRBJ2-1
CDR3: CASISGAGIGNEQFF

V: TRBV19
J: TRBJ2-2
CDR3: CASSLYQNTGELFF

V: TRBV6-1
J: TRBJ1-2
CDR3: CASLGSRGYTF

V: TRBV14
J: TRBJ2-2
CDR3: CASSLLLGGRTTGELFF

V: TRBV11-2
J: TRBJ2-7
CDR3: CASSFPWGPPEQYF

V: TRBV30
J: TRBJ1-2
CDR3: CASHRGAAYYGYTF

V: TRBV10-1
J: TRBJ2-1
CDR3: CASSLRPGQGWNEQFF

V: TRBV5-8
J: TRBJ2-2
CDR3: CASSSRAENTGELFF

V: TRBV5-4
J: TRBJ2-1
CDR3: CASSRGNEQFF

V: TRBV27
J: TRBJ2-7
CDR3: CASSGGGGYEQYF

V: TRBV28
J: TRBJ2-7
CDR3: CASSAPTGGVGEQYF

V: TRBV5-1
J: TRBJ1-4
CDR3: CASSSGTGDPAGEKLFF